Listed below are T cell receptor beta chains from one sample, sequenced in a study of T cell repertoires in cytomegalovirus infection. TCRdb passed the reads through MiXCR, listing each CDR3 protein once. The table records around 55,000 distinct CDR3 sequences, 20% to 25% of them present only once. No antigen has been identified for these receptors. The specimen was CD8+ T cells from cultured PBMCs, collected from culture after CMV antigen stimulation. The receptors were sampled from a human donor in good health (CMV status not recorded). Some clones in this sample may be carry-over from other donors' samples. Both conserved end residues are part of each CDR3.

j_call: TRBJ2-7
v_call: TRBV2
cdr3_aa: CASRQLVISSYEQYF

j_call: TRBJ1-5
v_call: TRBV7-8
cdr3_aa: CASSGDVYSNQPQHF

j_call: TRBJ2-7
v_call: TRBV9
cdr3_aa: CASSVGQAGVNEQYF

j_call: TRBJ1-4
v_call: TRBV7-8
cdr3_aa: CASSRAAGLVEKLFF

j_call: TRBJ2-1
v_call: TRBV12-3/TRBV12-4
cdr3_aa: CASSSLTSGGAPYNEQFF

j_call: TRBJ2-7
v_call: TRBV3-1
cdr3_aa: CASSQGTSSSYEQYF

j_call: TRBJ2-4
v_call: TRBV7-2
cdr3_aa: CASSHPGVRDIQYF

j_call: TRBJ2-1
v_call: TRBV6-1
cdr3_aa: CASTTPHNEQFF

j_call: TRBJ1-4
v_call: TRBV29-1
cdr3_aa: CSVEDWDRGDPGHEKLFF

j_call: TRBJ1-4
v_call: TRBV20-1
cdr3_aa: CSVMDRGLLFF

j_call: TRBJ2-1
v_call: TRBV6-5
cdr3_aa: CASTRTVTNYNEQFF

j_call: TRBJ1-2
v_call: TRBV7-9
cdr3_aa: CASSLGMNGYTF

j_call: TRBJ1-1
v_call: TRBV7-9
cdr3_aa: CASSTGQTNTEAFF

j_call: TRBJ2-1
v_call: TRBV7-9
cdr3_aa: CASSTKTDEQFF